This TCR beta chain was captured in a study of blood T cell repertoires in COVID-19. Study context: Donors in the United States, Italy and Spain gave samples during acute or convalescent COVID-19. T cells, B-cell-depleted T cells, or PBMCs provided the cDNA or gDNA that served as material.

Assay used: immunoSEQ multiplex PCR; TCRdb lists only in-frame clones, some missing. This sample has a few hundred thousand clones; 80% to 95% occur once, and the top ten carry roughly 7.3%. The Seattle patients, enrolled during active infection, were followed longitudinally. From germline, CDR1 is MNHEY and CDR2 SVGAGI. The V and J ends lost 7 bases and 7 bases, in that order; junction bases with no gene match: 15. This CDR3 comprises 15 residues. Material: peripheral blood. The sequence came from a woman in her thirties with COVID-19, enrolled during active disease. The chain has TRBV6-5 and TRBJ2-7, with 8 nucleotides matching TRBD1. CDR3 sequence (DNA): TGTGCCAGCACCAGGGGGTCACAGGGGGTAGGGGAGCAGTACTTC. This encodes CASTRGSQGVGEQYF.